The 9 T cell receptor beta chains given below trace back to one sample, sequenced in a study of T cells in localized non-small cell lung cancer. Using immunoSEQ multiplex PCR, the repertoire was profiled, and TCRdb retains in-frame clones only, with some absent. The sample holds 45,000 to 70,000 clones; 86% are singletons and the top ten take roughly 5.5%. The material was peripheral blood, obtained before any cancer treatment. The receptors originated from a woman between 35 and 75 years old with stage I lung adenocarcinoma.

This chain uses TRBV27 with TRBJ2-7; 8 bases match TRBD1. The CDR3 contains 14 residues. CDR1 is MNHEY, CDR2 SMNVEV, per germline (reference sequence). The trim removed 6 bases at V and 5 bases at J, leaving 9 bases unmatched. CDR3 loop: CASRKLGTGDEQYF. DNA for the CDR3: TGTGCCAGCAGGAAACTCGGGACAGGCGACGAGCAGTACTTC.

J is TRBJ1-3 and V is TRBV16, with D unclear. There are 15 residues in the CDR3. Germline CDR1 KGHSY, CDR2 FQNENV. With 0 bases removed from V and 2 bases from J, the gap between germline ends came to 8 bases. CDR3 sequence: CASSQSLVTGNTIYF. The CDR3 coding sequence is TGTGCCAGCAGCCAATCCCTCGTAACTGGAAACACCATATATTTT.

V and J are TRBV7-2 and TRBJ2-1; D may be TRBD2 (7 bases). V was pared by 3 bases and J by 8 bases, with 17 bases between. The germline V gene encodes CDR1 SGHTA and CDR2 FQGNSA. This CDR3 comprises 15 residues. CDR3 residues: CASSLLGGPAHEQFF. DNA for the CDR3: TGTGCCAGCAGCTTGTTGGGGGGGCCTGCCCATGAGCAGTTCTTC.

The chain uses TRBV6-1 and TRBJ2-7; D might be TRBD1 (5 bases). The germline V gene has CDR1 MNHNS and CDR2 SASEGT. V lost 5 bases and J 3 bases, leaving 14 bases between the germline ends. CDR3 length equals 14 residues. Written as DNA, the CDR3 is TGTGCCAGCAGTCGGACAACCTACAACTACGAGCAGTACTTC. Residues: CASSRTTYNYEQYF.

This chain joins TRBV15 and TRBJ2-7; 10 bases agree with TRBD1. The CDR3 has 15 residues. Germline trimming cut 6 bases from V and 2 bases from J; bases unmatched to any gene: 7. Germline CDR1 LNHNV, CDR2 YYDKDF (reference sequence). CDR3 protein: CATSLAGQGPYEQYF. As DNA, the CDR3 is TGTGCCACCAGTCTCGCGGGACAGGGGCCCTACGAGCAGTACTTC.

The J gene is TRBJ2-1, the V gene TRBV11-2; 8 positions agree with TRBD2. V lost 1 base, J lost 6 bases, and 5 bases stayed unmatched. Germline assignment: CDR1 SGHAT and CDR2 FQNNGV. CDR3 size: 15 residues. CDR3 in amino acids: CASSLVSLAGNEQFF. CDR3 in DNA: TGTGCCAGCAGCTTAGTTTCCCTAGCGGGCAATGAGCAGTTCTTC.

This chain connects TRBV28 to TRBJ1-2, with 7 nucleotides matching TRBD1. The germline gives CDR1 MDHEN, CDR2 SYDVKM. V gave up 8 bases and J gave up 7 bases; unmatched junction bases: 10. The CDR3 runs to 13 residues. The CDR3 region is CASFRGDVSGYTF. The CDR3 region has the DNA TGTGCCAGCTTCAGGGGGGATGTTTCTGGCTACACCTTC.

This chain uses TRBV7-9 with TRBJ1-1; 7 bases are shared with TRBD1. The CDR3 length is 16 residues. Germline loops: CDR1 SEHNR, CDR2 FQNEAQ (reference sequence). Trimming removed 4 bases from V and 6 bases from J; junction bases left unmatched: 14. CDR3 nucleotides: TGTGCCAGCAGCTCACAGGGGCCGATTGGGAGTGCTGAAGCTTTCTTT. As protein: CASSSQGPIGSAEAFF.

The chain is built from TRBV2 and TRBJ1-1, with D unclear. The CDR3 consists of 11 residues. Germline CDR1 and CDR2: SNHLY and FYNNEI. V was cut by 8 bases and J by 9 bases, with 13 bases left in between. CDR3 nucleotide sequence: TGTGCCAGCGCCGCGAGGGCGAAAGCTTTCTTT. As protein: CASAARAKAFF.